The rows below give T cell receptor beta chains drawn from one sample of a study of vaccination effects on CD4 cells after COVID-19. The method was immunoSEQ multiplex PCR; TCRdb's version includes in-frame clones alone and lacks a portion of them. Among 65,000 to 75,000 clones listed, around two thirds were seen once. The antigens of these receptors remain unknown. Sequenced material: CD4+ T cells from PBMCs cultured with HCoV-229E spike peptides, taken after COVID-19 vaccination. These receptors all stem from a human donor who received a COVID-19 vaccine. Each CDR3 is given with its conserved first and last residue. D genes are given only for firm matches. Where a row states a size, it is once, few, many or the class of an expanded clone; other rows omit it.

clone size: -
V gene: TRBV11-2
D gene: TRBD2
J gene: TRBJ2-2
CDR3 protein: CASSGDYPNTGELFF
CDR3 DNA: TGTGCCAGCAGCGGGGACTATCCGAACACCGGGGAGCTGTTTTTT

clone size: few
V gene: TRBV23-1
D gene: TRBD1
J gene: TRBJ1-6
CDR3 protein: CASSLYEGQGNSPLHF
CDR3 DNA: TGCGCCAGCAGTCTCTACGAGGGACAGGGTAATTCACCCCTCCACTTT

clone size: -
V gene: TRBV7-2
D gene: -
J gene: TRBJ2-2
CDR3 protein: CASSKGQNTGELFF
CDR3 DNA: TGTGCCAGCAGCAAGGGACAGAACACCGGGGAGCTGTTTTTT

clone size: -
V gene: TRBV6-1
D gene: -
J gene: TRBJ1-1
CDR3 protein: CASSETRGAEAFF
CDR3 DNA: TGTGCCAGCAGTGAGACAAGGGGCGCTGAAGCTTTCTTT

clone size: -
V gene: TRBV5-1
D gene: -
J gene: TRBJ1-5
CDR3 protein: CASSLGIEGFNQPQHF
CDR3 DNA: TGCGCCAGCAGCTTGGGGATCGAGGGGTTCAATCAGCCCCAGCATTTT

clone size: -
V gene: TRBV3-1/TRBV3-2
D gene: -
J gene: TRBJ2-5
CDR3 protein: CASSQDEVAVQETQYF
CDR3 DNA: TGTGCCAGCAGCCAAGATGAGGTGGCGGTCCAAGAGACCCAGTACTTC

clone size: -
V gene: TRBV3-1/TRBV3-2
D gene: -
J gene: TRBJ2-1
CDR3 protein: CASSQVGGQSLNEQFF
CDR3 DNA: TGTGCCAGCAGCCAAGTCGGGGGACAGAGCCTAAATGAGCAGTTCTTC

clone size: few
V gene: TRBV6-2/TRBV6-3
D gene: -
J gene: TRBJ2-1
CDR3 protein: CASSYPLVNEQFF
CDR3 DNA: TGTGCCAGCAGTTATCCGTTAGTTAATGAGCAGTTCTTC

clone size: -
V gene: TRBV5-1
D gene: TRBD1
J gene: TRBJ1-2
CDR3 protein: CASSLVLTGGFEGYTF
CDR3 DNA: TGCGCCAGCAGCTTGGTATTAACAGGGGGCTTTGAAGGCTACACCTTC

clone size: -
V gene: TRBV6-2/TRBV6-3
D gene: TRBD1
J gene: TRBJ2-1
CDR3 protein: CASRPPGQRQNNEQFF
CDR3 DNA: TGTGCCAGCAGACCTCCGGGACAGAGACAAAACAATGAGCAGTTCTTC

clone size: -
V gene: TRBV9
D gene: TRBD2
J gene: TRBJ2-5
CDR3 protein: CASSALAGGQETQYF
CDR3 DNA: TGTGCCAGCAGCGCCCTAGCGGGGGGACAAGAGACCCAGTACTTC

clone size: -
V gene: TRBV7-9
D gene: TRBD1
J gene: TRBJ2-5
CDR3 protein: CASSLGTGGSETQYF
CDR3 DNA: TGTGCCAGCAGCCTCGGGACAGGGGGATCGGAGACCCAGTACTTC

clone size: -
V gene: TRBV24-1
D gene: -
J gene: TRBJ2-3
CDR3 protein: CATSTTGEGTDTQYF
CDR3 DNA: TGTGCCACCAGTACTACGGGGGAGGGCACAGATACGCAGTATTTT

clone size: -
V gene: TRBV7-2
D gene: TRBD1
J gene: TRBJ1-2
CDR3 protein: CASSLRTGPNYGYTF
CDR3 DNA: TGTGCCAGCAGCTTACGGACAGGGCCCAACTATGGCTACACCTTC

clone size: -
V gene: TRBV6-5
D gene: -
J gene: TRBJ1-2
CDR3 protein: CASTDDSRGTYGYTF
CDR3 DNA: TGTGCCAGCACCGATGACAGCAGGGGTACCTATGGCTACACCTTC

clone size: -
V gene: TRBV30
D gene: -
J gene: TRBJ1-6
CDR3 protein: CAWSNYMSSNSPLHF
CDR3 DNA: TGTGCCTGGAGTAACTACATGAGCTCCAATTCACCCCTCCACTTT

clone size: -
V gene: TRBV7-2
D gene: TRBD1
J gene: TRBJ1-1
CDR3 protein: CASSGQGGSTEAFF
CDR3 DNA: TGTGCCAGCAGCGGACAGGGGGGGAGCACTGAAGCTTTCTTT

clone size: few
V gene: TRBV14
D gene: -
J gene: TRBJ2-1
CDR3 protein: CASSQEDPYNEQFF
CDR3 DNA: TGTGCCAGCAGCCAAGAGGACCCATACAATGAGCAGTTCTTC

clone size: -
V gene: TRBV4-2
D gene: -
J gene: TRBJ2-5
CDR3 protein: CASSQGELYQETQYF
CDR3 DNA: TGTGCCAGCAGCCAAGGAGAACTGTACCAAGAGACCCAGTACTTC

clone size: -
V gene: TRBV9
D gene: -
J gene: TRBJ2-5
CDR3 protein: CASSVVEGAWETQYF
CDR3 DNA: TGTGCCAGCAGCGTAGTGGAGGGGGCATGGGAGACCCAGTACTTC

clone size: once
V gene: TRBV29-1
D gene: TRBD1
J gene: TRBJ1-1
CDR3 protein: CSVDMNRGTEAFF
CDR3 DNA: TGCAGCGTGGATATGAACAGGGGCACTGAAGCTTTCTTT

clone size: once
V gene: TRBV6-5
D gene: TRBD1
J gene: TRBJ2-5
CDR3 protein: CASSTPTGRETQYF
CDR3 DNA: TGTGCCAGCAGTACGCCGACAGGGCGGGAGACCCAGTACTTC

clone size: -
V gene: TRBV14
D gene: TRBD2
J gene: TRBJ2-3
CDR3 protein: CASSRLAGGIPDTQYF
CDR3 DNA: TGTGCCAGCAGTCGACTAGCGGGGGGCATCCCAGATACGCAGTATTTT

clone size: -
V gene: TRBV19
D gene: -
J gene: TRBJ2-2
CDR3 protein: CASSITIAGELFF
CDR3 DNA: TGTGCCAGTAGTATTACCATAGCCGGGGAGCTGTTTTTT

clone size: once
V gene: TRBV4-1
D gene: TRBD2
J gene: TRBJ2-2
CDR3 protein: CASSRSGGHINTGELFF
CDR3 DNA: TGCGCCAGCAGCCGTAGCGGGGGGCATATAAACACCGGGGAGCTGTTTTTT

clone size: few
V gene: TRBV11-3
D gene: TRBD1
J gene: TRBJ2-2
CDR3 protein: CASSPGQGASSGELFF
CDR3 DNA: TGTGCCAGCAGCCCAGGACAGGGGGCGTCGTCCGGGGAGCTGTTTTTT

clone size: -
V gene: TRBV6-4
D gene: TRBD1
J gene: TRBJ2-2
CDR3 protein: CASGQGTGFTGELFF
CDR3 DNA: TGTGCCAGCGGTCAAGGGACAGGGTTTACCGGGGAGCTGTTTTTT

clone size: -
V gene: TRBV28
D gene: TRBD1
J gene: TRBJ1-1
CDR3 protein: CASSSLTGLEAFF
CDR3 DNA: TGTGCCAGCAGTTCCCTGACAGGGCTTGAAGCTTTCTTT

clone size: -
V gene: TRBV19
D gene: TRBD1
J gene: TRBJ1-1
CDR3 protein: CASSIGRTGVEAFF
CDR3 DNA: TGTGCCAGTAGTATTGGTAGGACAGGAGTGGAAGCTTTCTTT

clone size: -
V gene: TRBV12-5
D gene: -
J gene: TRBJ1-4
CDR3 protein: CASGLVFAGSTNEKLFF
CDR3 DNA: TGTGCTAGTGGTTTGGTTTTCGCAGGGAGTACTAATGAAAAACTGTTTTTT

clone size: -
V gene: TRBV30
D gene: -
J gene: TRBJ2-3
CDR3 protein: CAWVAPGTDTQYF
CDR3 DNA: TGTGCCTGGGTGGCCCCCGGCACAGATACGCAGTATTTT

clone size: -
V gene: TRBV4-3
D gene: -
J gene: TRBJ1-2
CDR3 protein: CASSQGSWAGHYGYTF
CDR3 DNA: TGCGCCAGCAGCCAAGGGAGTTGGGCGGGCCACTATGGCTACACCTTC

clone size: few
V gene: TRBV7-2
D gene: -
J gene: TRBJ1-3
CDR3 protein: CASSSYLDTGNTIYF
CDR3 DNA: TGTGCCAGCAGCTCCTACCTGGACACTGGAAACACCATATATTTT

clone size: -
V gene: TRBV6-6
D gene: TRBD1
J gene: TRBJ2-5
CDR3 protein: CASRAGQGRETQYF
CDR3 DNA: TGTGCCAGCAGAGCCGGACAGGGGCGGGAGACCCAGTACTTC

clone size: once
V gene: TRBV11-2
D gene: TRBD1
J gene: TRBJ1-1
CDR3 protein: CASSLVGQGFLSEAFF
CDR3 DNA: TGTGCCAGCAGCTTAGTGGGACAGGGATTTTTATCTGAAGCTTTCTTT

clone size: -
V gene: TRBV6-2/TRBV6-3
D gene: -
J gene: TRBJ1-2
CDR3 protein: CASSWAAPNYGYTF
CDR3 DNA: TGTGCCAGCAGTTGGGCGGCTCCTAACTATGGCTACACCTTC

clone size: once
V gene: TRBV30
D gene: TRBD2
J gene: TRBJ2-2
CDR3 protein: CAWRASGGLLRELFF
CDR3 DNA: TGTGCCTGGAGAGCTAGCGGGGGGCTCCTCCGGGAGCTGTTTTTT

clone size: -
V gene: TRBV7-2
D gene: -
J gene: TRBJ2-1
CDR3 protein: CASRLGGLSSYNEQFF
CDR3 DNA: TGTGCCAGCAGGTTGGGGGGGCTAAGCTCCTACAATGAGCAGTTCTTC

clone size: -
V gene: TRBV7-8
D gene: -
J gene: TRBJ1-5
CDR3 protein: CASSQGGNQPQHF
CDR3 DNA: TGTGCCAGCAGCCAGGGAGGCAATCAGCCCCAGCATTTT

clone size: -
V gene: TRBV5-6
D gene: -
J gene: TRBJ1-1
CDR3 protein: CASSWDKMNTEAFF
CDR3 DNA: TGTGCCAGCAGCTGGGACAAAATGAACACTGAAGCTTTCTTT

clone size: -
V gene: TRBV19
D gene: TRBD2
J gene: TRBJ2-3
CDR3 protein: CASSIGVVAGAPSPDTQYF
CDR3 DNA: TGTGCCAGTAGTATAGGGGTAGTAGCGGGGGCTCCCTCACCAGATACGCAGTATTTT